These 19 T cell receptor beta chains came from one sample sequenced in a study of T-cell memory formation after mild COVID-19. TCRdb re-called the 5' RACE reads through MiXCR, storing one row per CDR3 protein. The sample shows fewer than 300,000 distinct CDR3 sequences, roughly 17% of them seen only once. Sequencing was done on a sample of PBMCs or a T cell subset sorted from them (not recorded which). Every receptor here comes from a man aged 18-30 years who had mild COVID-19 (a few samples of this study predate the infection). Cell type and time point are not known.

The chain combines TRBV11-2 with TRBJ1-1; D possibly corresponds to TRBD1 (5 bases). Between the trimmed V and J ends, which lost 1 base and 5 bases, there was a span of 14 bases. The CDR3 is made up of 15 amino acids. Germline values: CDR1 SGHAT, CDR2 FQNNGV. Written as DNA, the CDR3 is TGTGCCAGCAGCTTAGTGCGCGGGGCCGGGACTGAAGCTTTCTTT. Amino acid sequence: CASSLVRGAGTEAFF.

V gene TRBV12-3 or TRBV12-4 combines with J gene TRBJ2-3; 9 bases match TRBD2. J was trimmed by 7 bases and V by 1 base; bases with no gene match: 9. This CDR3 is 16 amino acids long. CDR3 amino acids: CASSLVGGGAWNTQYF. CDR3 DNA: TGTGCCAGCAGTTTAGTAGGCGGGGGGGCCTGGAATACGCAGTATTTT.

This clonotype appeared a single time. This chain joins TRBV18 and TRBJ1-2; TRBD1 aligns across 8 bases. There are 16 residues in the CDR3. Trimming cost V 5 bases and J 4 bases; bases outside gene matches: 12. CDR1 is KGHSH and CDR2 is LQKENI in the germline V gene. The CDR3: CASSSGHLQGGYGYTF. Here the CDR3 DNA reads TGTGCCAGCTCATCGGGTCACTTACAGGGGGGCTATGGCTACACCTTC.

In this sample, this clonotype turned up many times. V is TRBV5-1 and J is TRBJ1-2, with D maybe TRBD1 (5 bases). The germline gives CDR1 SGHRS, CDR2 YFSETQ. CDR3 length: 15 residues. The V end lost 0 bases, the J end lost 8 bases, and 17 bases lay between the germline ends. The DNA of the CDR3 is TGCGCCAGCAGCTTGGCCGCGGGGGAGAGCTCAGGCTACACCTTC. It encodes CASSLAAGESSGYTF.

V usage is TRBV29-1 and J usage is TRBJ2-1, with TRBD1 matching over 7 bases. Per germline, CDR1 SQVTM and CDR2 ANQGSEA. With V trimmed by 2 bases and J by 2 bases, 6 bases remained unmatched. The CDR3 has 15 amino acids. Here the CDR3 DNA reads TGCAGCGTTGAATACAGGGGATCTCCCTACAATGAGCAGTTCTTC. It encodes CSVEYRGSPYNEQFF.

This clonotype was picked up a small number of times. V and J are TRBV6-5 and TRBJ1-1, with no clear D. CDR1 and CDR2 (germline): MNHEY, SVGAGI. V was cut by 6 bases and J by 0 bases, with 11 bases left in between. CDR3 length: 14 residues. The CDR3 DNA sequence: TGTGCCAGCAGACAACCCGGGCTGAACACTGAAGCTTTCTTT. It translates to CASRQPGLNTEAFF.

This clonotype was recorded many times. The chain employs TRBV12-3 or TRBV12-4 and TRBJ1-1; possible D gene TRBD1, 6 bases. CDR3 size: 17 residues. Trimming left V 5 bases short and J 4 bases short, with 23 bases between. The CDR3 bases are TGTGCCAGCAGTCCTACAAGCAACAGGGACGGAGGCACTGAAGCTTTCTTT. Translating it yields CASSPTSNRDGGTEAFF.

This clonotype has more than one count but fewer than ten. CDR3 amino acids: CASRDPTDGPEAFF. As DNA, the CDR3 is TGTGCCAGCAGGGATCCCACCGACGGTCCTGAAGCTTTCTTT. The genes are TRBV4-2 and TRBJ1-1; D not certain. Trimming took off 6 bases at V and 6 bases at J, with 17 bases between the two ends. There are 14 residues in the CDR3. From germline, CDR1 is LGHNA and CDR2 YNFKEQ.

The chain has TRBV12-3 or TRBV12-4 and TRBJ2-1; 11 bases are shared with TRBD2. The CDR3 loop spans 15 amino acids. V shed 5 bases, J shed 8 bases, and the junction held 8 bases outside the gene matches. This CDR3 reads CASSRSGGAGYEQFF. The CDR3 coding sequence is TGTGCCAGCAGTCGTAGCGGGGGGGCCGGGTATGAGCAGTTCTTC.

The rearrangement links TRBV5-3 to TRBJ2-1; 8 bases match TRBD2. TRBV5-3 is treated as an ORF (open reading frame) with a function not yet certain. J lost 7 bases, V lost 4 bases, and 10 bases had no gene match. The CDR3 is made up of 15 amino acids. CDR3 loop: CARSLTGGRWNEQFF. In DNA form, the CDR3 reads TGTGCCAGAAGCCTGACGGGGGGGCGATGGAATGAGCAGTTCTTC.

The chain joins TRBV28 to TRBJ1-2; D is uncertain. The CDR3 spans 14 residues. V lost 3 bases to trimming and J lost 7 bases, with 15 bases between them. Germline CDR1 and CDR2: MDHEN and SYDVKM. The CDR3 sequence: CASSFVVEKGGYTF. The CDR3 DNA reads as TGTGCCAGCAGTTTTGTGGTCGAAAAGGGTGGCTACACCTTC.

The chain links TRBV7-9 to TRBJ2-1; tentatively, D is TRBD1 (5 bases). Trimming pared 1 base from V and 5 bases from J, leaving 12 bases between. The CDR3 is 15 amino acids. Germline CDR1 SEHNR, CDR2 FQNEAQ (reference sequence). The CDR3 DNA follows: TGTGCCAGCAGCTTAGACCAGGGAAGTCACAATGAGCAGTTCTTC. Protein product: CASSLDQGSHNEQFF. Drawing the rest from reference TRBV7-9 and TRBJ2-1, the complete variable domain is DTGVSQNPRHKITKRGQNVTFRCDPISEHNRLYWYRQTLGQGPEFLTYFQNEAQLEKSRLLSDRFSAERPKGSFSTLEIQRTEQGDSAMYLCASSLDQGSHNEQFFGPGTRLTVL.

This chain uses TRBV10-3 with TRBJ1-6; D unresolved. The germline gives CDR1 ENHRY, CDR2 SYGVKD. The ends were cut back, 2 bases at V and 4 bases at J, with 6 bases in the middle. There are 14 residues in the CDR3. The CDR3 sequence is CAISERRYNSPLHF. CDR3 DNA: TGTGCCATCAGTGAGAGAAGATATAATTCACCCCTCCACTTT.

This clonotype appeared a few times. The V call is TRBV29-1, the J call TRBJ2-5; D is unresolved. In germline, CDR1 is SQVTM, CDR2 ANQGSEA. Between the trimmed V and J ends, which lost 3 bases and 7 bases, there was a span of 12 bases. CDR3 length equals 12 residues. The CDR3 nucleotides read TGCAGCGTTGATCTTTCCCCGGGGACCCAGTACTTC. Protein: CSVDLSPGTQYF.

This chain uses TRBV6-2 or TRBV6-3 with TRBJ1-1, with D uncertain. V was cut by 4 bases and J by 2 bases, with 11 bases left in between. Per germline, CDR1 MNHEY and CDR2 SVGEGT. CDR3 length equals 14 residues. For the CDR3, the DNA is TGTGCCAGCAGTTTACCGGGAGCAAACACTGAAGCTTTCTTT. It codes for CASSLPGANTEAFF.

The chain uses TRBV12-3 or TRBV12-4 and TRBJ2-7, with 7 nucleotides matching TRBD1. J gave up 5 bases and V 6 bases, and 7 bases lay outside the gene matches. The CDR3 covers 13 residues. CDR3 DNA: TGTGCCAGCAGCCTACAGGGGCCCCACGAGCAGTACTTC. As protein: CASSLQGPHEQYF.

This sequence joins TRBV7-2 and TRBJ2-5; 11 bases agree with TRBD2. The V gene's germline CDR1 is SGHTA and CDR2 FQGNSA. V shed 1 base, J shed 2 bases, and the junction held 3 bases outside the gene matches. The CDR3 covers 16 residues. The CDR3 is CASSLVGTSGQETQYF. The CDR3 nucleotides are TGTGCCAGCAGCTTAGTTGGGACTAGCGGACAAGAGACCCAGTACTTC.

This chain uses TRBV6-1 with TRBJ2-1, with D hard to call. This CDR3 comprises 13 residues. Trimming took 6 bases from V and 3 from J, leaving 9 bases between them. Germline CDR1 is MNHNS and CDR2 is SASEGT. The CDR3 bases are TGTGCCAGCAGAGAGGACGGCTACAATGAGCAGTTCTTC. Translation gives CASREDGYNEQFF.

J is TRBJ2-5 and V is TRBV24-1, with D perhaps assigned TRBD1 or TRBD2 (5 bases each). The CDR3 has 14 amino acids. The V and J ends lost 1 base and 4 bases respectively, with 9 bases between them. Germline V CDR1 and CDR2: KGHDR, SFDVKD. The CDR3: CATSDFEGTETQYF. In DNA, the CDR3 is TGTGCCACCAGTGATTTCGAGGGGACAGAGACCCAGTACTTC.